Following are 15 T cell receptor beta chains from one sample sequenced in a study of T cell repertoires in cytomegalovirus infection. TCRdb ran MiXCR on the reads and lists one entry per CDR3 protein. Of 210,000 or so distinct CDR3 sequences listed, under 8.5% are singletons. The source material was PBMCs. The source of these receptors is a human donor in good health (CMV status not recorded). Some clones in this sample may be carry-over from other donors' samples.

The sample holds many counts of this clonotype. The chain has TRBV7-2 and TRBJ1-2; possible D gene TRBD1, 5 bases. There are 15 residues in the CDR3. Looked up from germline, CDR1 is SGHTA and CDR2 is FQGNSA. Trimming shortened V by 1 base and J by 2 bases, and 11 bases separated the two germline ends. CDR3 bases: TGTGCCAGCAGCTTAGTTGTCCAGGGCAACTATGGCTACACCTTC. It codes for CASSLVVQGNYGYTF. The whole variable domain, filled in from reference TRBV7-2 and TRBJ1-2, reads GAGVSQSPSNKVTEKGKDVELRCDPISGHTALYWYRQSLGQGLEFLIYFQGNSAPDKSGLPSDRFSAERTGGSVSTLTIQRTQQEDSAVYLCASSLVVQGNYGYTFGSGTRLTVV.

The sample holds a few counts of this clonotype. The chain couples TRBV19 to TRBJ2-3, with D perhaps TRBD1 (6 bases). V gave up 0 bases and J gave up 4 bases, with 11 bases separating them. The CDR3 covers 15 residues. In germline, CDR1 is LNHDA, CDR2 SQIVND (reference sequence). CDR3 loop: CASSIDSAGADTQYF. The CDR3 DNA is TGTGCCAGTAGTATAGATTCGGCAGGGGCAGATACGCAGTATTTT.

This clonotype was recorded many times. The rearrangement joins TRBV20-1 to TRBJ2-7; a possible D gene is TRBD1 (6 bases). Germline V gene lookup returns CDR1 DFQATT and CDR2 SNEGSKA (reference sequence). The CDR3 loop spans 13 amino acids. V lost 4 bases and J lost 6, with 16 bases in between. The CDR3 loop is CSATGHTGTEQYF. In nucleotides, the CDR3 is TGCAGTGCTACCGGGCATACAGGGACCGAGCAGTACTTC.

A note on this clonotype: It may be a read error: a sequence one base away is much more abundant. The chain links TRBV5-1 to TRBJ1-3; D gene ambiguous. The germline gives CDR1 SGHRS, CDR2 YFSETQ. The CDR3 contains 16 residues. The CDR3 protein is CTSSREQRSSGNTIYF. CDR3 bases: TGCACCAGCAGCCGTGAACAGCGTTCCTCTGGAAACACCATATATTTT.

The table lists this clonotype with many counts. The chain has TRBV7-2 and TRBJ2-3; D remains ambiguous. Germline V gene data show CDR1 as SGHTA and CDR2 as FQGNSA. This CDR3 has 14 residues. With 5 bases removed from V and 4 bases from J, the gap between germline ends came to 13 bases. As DNA, the CDR3 is TGTGCCAGCAGCACCGGTCTAACGGCAGATACGCAGTATTTT. Translated: CASSTGLTADTQYF.

This clonotype was detected many times. The chain couples TRBV7-7 to TRBJ2-6; D remains ambiguous. V lost 5 bases to trimming and J lost 2 bases, with 4 bases between them. Per germline, CDR1 SSHAT and CDR2 FNYEAQ (reference sequence). The CDR3 is 13 residues long. The CDR3 here is CASSQTGANVLTF. The CDR3 nucleotides are TGTGCCAGCAGCCAAACTGGGGCCAACGTCCTGACTTTC. Based on the CDR3 plus reference TRBV7-7 and TRBJ2-6, the full variable domain is GAGVSQSPRYKVTKRGQDVTLRCDPISSHATLYWYQQALGQGPEFLTYFNYEAQPDKSGLPSDRFSAERPEGSISTLTIQRTEQRDSAMYRCASSQTGANVLTFGAGSRLTVL.

This clonotype was found many times. The genes are TRBV6-2 or TRBV6-3 and TRBJ2-7, with 10 bases that match TRBD2. Germline CDR1 MNHEY, CDR2 SVGEGT. The trim removed 3 bases at V and 3 bases at J, leaving 5 bases unmatched. The CDR3 totals 15 residues. The CDR3, as DNA: TGTGCCAGCAGTTATACTAGCGGGAAGATCTACGAGCAGTACTTC. It is translated as CASSYTSGKIYEQYF.

This clonotype was detected only a few times. This chain joins TRBV2 and TRBJ2-2; D might be TRBD2 (5 bases). V shed 4 bases and J shed 6 bases, with 15 bases lying between them. The CDR3 totals 15 residues. Per germline, CDR1 SNHLY and CDR2 FYNNEI. The chain's CDR3 is CASSGGLQGPGELFF. In DNA, the CDR3 is TGTGCCAGCAGTGGTGGACTCCAAGGCCCCGGGGAGCTGTTTTTT.

The table lists this clonotype with many counts. V gene TRBV4-3 combines with J gene TRBJ1-4; D is uncertain. The CDR3 runs 13 residues. In germline, CDR1 is LGHNA, CDR2 YSLEER. V lost 0 bases to trimming and J lost 11 bases, with 10 bases between them. This chain's CDR3 is CASSQDSGEKLFF. CDR3 nucleotide sequence: TGCGCCAGCAGCCAAGACTCCGGGGAGAAACTGTTTTTT.

In regard to this clonotype: With a much larger clone just one base away, this may be a read error. The chain links TRBV20-1 to TRBJ2-5, with TRBD1 matching 8 bases. CDR1 and CDR2 from the germline V gene are DFQATT and SNEGSKA (reference sequence). The CDR3 is 13 residues long. The CDR3 loop is CSARATGGETRYF. The CDR3 DNA reads TGCAGTGCTAGAGCAACAGGGGGAGAGACCCGGTACTTC.

This clonotype was counted many times. The rearrangement joins TRBV12-3 or TRBV12-4 to TRBJ1-3; possible D gene TRBD1, 5 bases. Trimming pared 6 bases from V and 0 bases from J, leaving 12 bases between. The CDR3 runs 15 residues. The CDR3 nucleotides are TGTGCCAGCAGACGGGACTCTAGCTCTGGAAACACCATATATTTT. Its protein product is CASRRDSSSGNTIYF.

The table lists this clonotype with many counts. V usage is TRBV23-1 and J usage is TRBJ1-1; 7 nucleotides align to TRBD1. TRBV23-1 counts as an open reading frame of uncertain function. Trimming cost V 0 bases and J 0 bases; bases outside gene matches: 13. This CDR3 contains 19 residues. The DNA of the CDR3 is TGCGCCAGCAGTCAATCGGAGGGGTACCAGGGGGGAATGAACACTGAAGCTTTCTTT. It codes for CASSQSEGYQGGMNTEAFF.

V usage is TRBV6-2 or TRBV6-3 and J usage is TRBJ2-1; 8 bases align to TRBD2. The germline CDR1 and CDR2 sequences are MNHEY and SVGEGT. The CDR3 covers 15 residues. Trimming removed 6 bases from V and 8 bases from J; junction bases left unmatched: 12. The DNA for the CDR3 is TGTGCCAGCAGGGGCCCCGAGCGGGGGATATATGAGCAGTTCTTC. As protein: CASRGPERGIYEQFF.

The chain links TRBV5-6 to TRBJ1-2; D might be TRBD1 (6 bases). CDR3 length equals 14 residues. V was clipped by 4 bases and J by 8 bases, with 18 bases between them. CDR1 SGHDT and CDR2 YYEEEE come from the germline V gene. CDR3 loop: CASSRRDTLGGYTF. The CDR3 DNA reads as TGTGCCAGCAGCCGCCGGGACACTCTCGGCGGCTACACCTTC.

At least ten counts were recorded for this clonotype. The rearrangement links TRBV11-2 to TRBJ2-1; no clear D. V lost 5 bases, J lost 10 bases, and 18 bases lay in between. The germline CDR1 and CDR2 sequences are SGHAT and FQNNGV. The CDR3 has 14 residues. The CDR3 bases are TGTGCCAGCAGCGACTCCCGTGCACAAAAAGAGCAGTTCTTC. Protein sequence: CASSDSRAQKEQFF.